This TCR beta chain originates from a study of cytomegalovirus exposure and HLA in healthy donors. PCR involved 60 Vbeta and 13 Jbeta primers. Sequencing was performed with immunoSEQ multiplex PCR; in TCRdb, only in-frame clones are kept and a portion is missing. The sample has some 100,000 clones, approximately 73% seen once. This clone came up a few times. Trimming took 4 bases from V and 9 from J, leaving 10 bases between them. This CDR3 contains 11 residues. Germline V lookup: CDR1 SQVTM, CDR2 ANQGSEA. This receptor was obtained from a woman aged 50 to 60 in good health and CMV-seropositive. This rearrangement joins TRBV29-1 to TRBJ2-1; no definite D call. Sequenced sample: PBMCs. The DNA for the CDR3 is TGCAGCGTTGTTCCTGGCAGTGAGCAGTTCTTC. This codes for CSVVPGSEQFF.